These 21 T cell receptor beta chains were sequenced from one sample in a study of T-cell memory formation after mild COVID-19 (dated by TCRdb to 2020 to 2023). The library was built by means of 5' RACE. The sample was run on an Illumina NovaSeq 6000. The public sequencing data were trimmed at Q25 with fastp and processed into clonotypes with MiXCR by TCRdb, which kept only in-frame beta chains. Identical CDR3 proteins give one entry, which carries the most common genes and DNA. The sample table shows 150,000 to 200,000 distinct CDR3 sequences, and over 20% are seen once. The ten largest clones represent 23% of the sample. Sequencing used PBMCs or a T cell subset sorted from them (not recorded which). These receptor sequences come from an adult woman who had mild COVID-19 (a few samples of this study predate the infection). The sample titles of this study are shuffled in the database, so cell type and time point are left out; the donor was told from shared clones.

This clonotype was counted many times. The chain is built from TRBV7-9 and TRBJ2-3; D perhaps matches TRBD2 (6 bases). CDR3 length: 15 amino acids. Germline V CDR1 and CDR2: SEHNR, FQNEAQ (reference sequence). Trimming shortened V by 1 base and J by 2 bases, and 10 bases separated the two germline ends. CDR3 residues: CASSLVGGSTDTQYF. In nucleotides, the CDR3 is TGTGCCAGCAGCTTAGTGGGAGGATCCACAGATACGCAGTATTTT.

The rearrangement uses TRBV6-5 and TRBJ2-5, with D possibly being TRBD1 or TRBD2 (5 bases each). Germline loops: CDR1 MNHEY, CDR2 SVGAGI. The CDR3 sequence is 14 residues long. V lost 4 bases, J lost 3 bases, and 12 bases lay in between. This CDR3 is CASSSRDGEETQYF. CDR3 DNA: TGTGCCAGCAGTTCCCGGGACGGGGAAGAGACCCAGTACTTC.

The J gene is TRBJ2-1, the V gene TRBV3-2; the listed D gene, TRBD2, was not tested against the DNA. TRBV3-2 is a known pseudogene. The CDR3 is made up of 17 amino acids. The CDR3, as DNA: TGTGCCAGCAGCCAAGATGTGACTAGCGGGAGTCGAAATGAGCAGTTCTTC. This codes for CASSQDVTSGSRNEQFF.

This clonotype came up a few times. The CDR3 is CSAIGLAAGEQYF. Here the CDR3 DNA reads TGCAGTGCGATCGGACTAGCGGCGGGCGAGCAGTACTTC. This chain links TRBV20-1 with TRBJ2-7; 10 positions agree with TRBD2. The germline CDR1 and CDR2 sequences are DFQATT and SNEGSKA (reference sequence). The V segment lost 6 bases and the J segment 6 bases; nucleotides outside the gene matches: 8. This CDR3 has 13 residues.

Many counts were recorded for this clonotype. In DNA, the CDR3 is TGTGCCACCAGTGATTCCAATGAGCAGTTCTTC. It specifies CATSDSNEQFF. This chain links TRBV24-1 with TRBJ2-1; D unclear. The V end was cut by 2 bases, the J end by 6 bases, with 1 base between. From germline, CDR1 is KGHDR and CDR2 SFDVKD. This CDR3 contains 11 residues.

This clonotype occurred many times. The genes are TRBV29-1 and TRBJ1-2, with 10 bases aligning to TRBD1. After removal of 7 bases from V and 6 bases from J, the junction contained 2 bases not matched to a gene. The CDR3 runs 11 residues. Germline lookup yields CDR1 SQVTM and CDR2 ANQGSEA. The CDR3 DNA follows: TGCAGCGCCGGACAGGGGGATGGCTACACCTTC. It translates to CSAGQGDGYTF.

V and J are TRBV7-9 and TRBJ1-4; 9 positions match TRBD1. Germline values: CDR1 SEHNR, CDR2 FQNEAQ (reference sequence). The CDR3 extends over 16 amino acids. V was clipped by 5 bases and J by 3 bases; unmatched bases: 7. In nucleotides, the CDR3 is TGTGCCAGCAGCCAAACAGGGGGCCTTCCTAATGAAAAACTGTTTTTT. Its protein is CASSQTGGLPNEKLFF.

The J gene is TRBJ2-2, the V gene TRBV5-4; maybe TRBD2 (6 bases). The CDR3 consists of 16 residues. V was shortened by 4 bases and J by 4 bases, with 17 bases between the two germline ends. Germline CDR1 SGHNT, CDR2 YYREEE (reference sequence). The CDR3 here is CASSGGTVSSTGELFF. In DNA, the CDR3 is TGTGCCAGCAGCGGCGGGACCGTTTCCAGCACCGGGGAGCTGTTTTTT.

CDR3 loop: CASSETGGSIPSQPQHF. In nucleotides, the CDR3 is TGTGCCAGCAGTGAGACAGGGGGCTCGATTCCTTCTCAGCCCCAGCATTTT. The chain recombines TRBV6-1 with TRBJ1-5, with TRBD1 matching 10 bases. Germline V lookup: CDR1 MNHNS, CDR2 SASEGT. V was pared by 3 bases and J by 6 bases, with 11 bases of the junction left unmatched. The CDR3 length is 17 residues.

This clonotype appeared a few times. This chain links TRBV12-3 or TRBV12-4 with TRBJ2-1; D not resolved. The CDR3 contains 14 residues. V shed 4 bases and J shed 6 bases, with 13 bases lying between them. In DNA, the CDR3 is TGTGCCAGCAGTTCCCATAGGGTATTCAATGAGCAGTTCTTC. Its translation is CASSSHRVFNEQFF.

This clonotype has more than one count but fewer than ten. The CDR3 nucleotides read TGTGCCAGCGAGGGCTTCCTCTCTGGAAACACCATATATTTT. Amino acids: CASEGFLSGNTIYF. The V call is TRBV7-9, the J call TRBJ1-3, with D uncertain. This CDR3 comprises 14 residues. V lost 8 bases and J 0 bases, leaving 11 bases between the germline ends. Per the germline V gene, CDR1 is SEHNR and CDR2 is FQNEAQ (reference sequence).

This chain links TRBV7-9 with TRBJ2-5, with no clear D. Between the trimmed V and J ends, which lost 1 base and 4 bases, there was a span of 7 bases. Germline CDR1 is SEHNR and CDR2 is FQNEAQ (reference sequence). The CDR3 runs 13 residues. CDR3 residues: CASSLEMGETQYF. In DNA form, the CDR3 reads TGTGCCAGCAGCTTAGAAATGGGAGAGACCCAGTACTTC.

This clonotype turned up a few times. The chain joins TRBV15 to TRBJ2-1; possible D gene TRBD1, 6 bases. V was shortened by 9 bases and J by 7 bases, with 19 bases between the two germline ends. Germline V CDR1 and CDR2: LNHNV, YYDKDF (reference sequence). This CDR3 spans 14 amino acids. The CDR3, as DNA: TGTGCCACACGGTCACAGGGTCAGTGGAATGAGCAGTTCTTC. Translated: CATRSQGQWNEQFF.

This clonotype has a handful of counts. The V gene is TRBV20-1, the J gene TRBJ1-5, with 9 nucleotides matching TRBD1. Germline CDR1 reads DFQATT; CDR2 reads SNEGSKA (reference sequence). The V gene end was trimmed by 3 bases and the J gene end by 0 bases; junction bases not matched to a gene: 3. The CDR3 is made up of 15 amino acids. CDR3 nucleotides: TGCAGTGCTAGGGGACAGGGCTATAGCAATCAGCCCCAGCATTTT. The encoded protein is CSARGQGYSNQPQHF.

The chain is built from TRBV4-1 and TRBJ2-3; a weak D match, TRBD2 (5 bases). Germline V gene lookup returns CDR1 MGHRA and CDR2 YSYEKL. Trimming took 1 base from V and 0 from J, leaving 8 bases between them. CDR3 length: 15 residues. CDR3 nucleotides: TGCGCCAGCAGCCAAGTTGCGGGCAGCACAGATACGCAGTATTTT. It translates to CASSQVAGSTDTQYF.

The chain couples TRBV6-5 to TRBJ2-1, with 9 bases aligning to TRBD2. The CDR3 sequence is 16 residues long. V lost 2 bases, J lost 4 bases, and 6 bases stayed unmatched. CDR1 and CDR2 (germline): MNHEY, SVGAGI. The CDR3 sequence: CASSYRLAGIYNEQFF. CDR3 in DNA: TGTGCCAGCAGTTACCGGCTAGCGGGGATTTACAATGAGCAGTTCTTC.

The chain carries TRBV20-1 and TRBJ2-1, with TRBD2 matching over 8 bases. CDR1 and CDR2 from the germline V gene are DFQATT and SNEGSKA (reference sequence). The CDR3 loop spans 16 amino acids. V gave up 0 bases and J gave up 0 bases; unmatched junction bases: 4. This CDR3 is CSARDSSGSSYNEQFF. The DNA for the CDR3 is TGCAGTGCTAGAGATTCCAGCGGGAGCTCCTACAATGAGCAGTTCTTC.

V and J are TRBV4-3 and TRBJ2-5; a weak D match, TRBD1 (5 bases). Germline values: CDR1 LGHNA, CDR2 YSLEER. Trimming removed 0 bases at V and 5 bases at J, with 7 bases between. The CDR3 runs to 13 residues. CDR3 DNA: TGCGCCAGCAGCCAAGAAGGGGCCGAGACCCAGTACTTC. Translating it yields CASSQEGAETQYF.

About this clonotype itself: One end of the junction is discordant with germline, which a read error may explain. The rearrangement links TRBV29-1 to TRBJ1-2; 7 bases are shared with TRBD1. This CDR3 comprises 12 residues. Germline V lookup: CDR1 SQVTM, CDR2 ANQGSEA. This chain's CDR3 is CSAEGTDYGYTF. Here the CDR3 DNA reads TGCAGCGCCGAAGGGACAGACTATGGATACACCTTC.

This clonotype has just a few counts. The V gene is TRBV10-3, the J gene TRBJ1-1; no clear D. Germline V gives CDR1 ENHRY, CDR2 SYGVKD. The CDR3 covers 18 residues. The V end was cut by 3 bases, the J end by 5 bases, with 25 bases between. CDR3 amino acids: CAISERSGPTIGRTEAFF. The DNA of the CDR3 is TGTGCCATCAGTGAAAGGTCCGGCCCTACAATCGGTAGGACTGAAGCTTTCTTT.

The chain uses TRBV5-1 and TRBJ1-2; D is unresolved. CDR1 SGHRS and CDR2 YFSETQ come from the germline V gene. The V gene lost 0 bases and the J gene lost 8 bases, with 11 bases spanning the gap. The CDR3 length is 13 residues. Here the CDR3 reads CASSLAVGSGYTF. CDR3 bases: TGCGCCAGCAGCTTGGCCGTAGGATCCGGCTACACCTTC.